This entry lists 27 T cell receptor beta chains sequenced from one sample in a study of cytomegalovirus exposure and HLA in healthy donors. PCR was performed using 60 Vbeta and 13 Jbeta primers. Data came from immunoSEQ multiplex PCR; TCRdb stores just in-frame clones and leaves some out. There are some 180,000 clones in the sample; around three quarters occur only once, and approximately 1.8% lies in the top ten. Input material: PBMCs. The receptor source for this set is a woman aged 25 to 39 in good health and CMV-seronegative.

V and J are TRBV19 and TRBJ1-1; 8 positions match TRBD1. Germline CDR1 LNHDA, CDR2 SQIVND (reference sequence). Trimming took 5 bases from V and 4 from J; bases not matched to a gene: 6. CDR3 size: 14 residues. The CDR3 sequence: CASSGQGPGTEAFF. In DNA, the CDR3 is TGTGCCAGTAGTGGACAGGGCCCGGGCACTGAAGCTTTCTTT.

The gene calls are TRBV30 and TRBJ2-5; 8 nucleotides match TRBD2. After removal of 4 bases from V and 7 bases from J, the junction contained 8 bases not matched to a gene. CDR1 is GTSNPN, CDR2 SVGIG, per germline (reference sequence). This CDR3 region has 13 residues. In DNA form, the CDR3 reads TGTGCCTGGATTACCCCGGCGGGGGGGACCCAGTACTTC. This translates into CAWITPAGGTQYF.

This rearrangement joins TRBV5-6 to TRBJ2-3; D is possibly TRBD2 (5 bases). V was pared by 4 bases and J by 6 bases, with 12 bases between. The V gene's germline CDR1 is SGHDT and CDR2 YYEEEE. The CDR3 loop spans 13 amino acids. CDR3 region: CASSALAVDTQYF. Written as DNA, the CDR3 is TGTGCCAGCAGCGCCCTAGCTGTCGATACGCAGTATTTT.

The chain carries TRBV19 and TRBJ2-7, with 10 bases fitting TRBD1. CDR1 is LNHDA, CDR2 SQIVND, per germline (reference sequence). The junction had 11 bases not matched to a gene; V was cut back by 8 bases and J by 7 bases. The CDR3 is 14 residues long. CDR3 nucleotide sequence: TGTGCCAGTGACAGATTCGGGACAGGGGAAGAGCAGTACTTC. It specifies CASDRFGTGEEQYF.

This clone was seen a handful of times. The chain employs TRBV7-2 and TRBJ2-1; TRBD2 aligns across 7 bases. Germline lookup yields CDR1 SGHTA and CDR2 FQGNSA. The CDR3 spans 16 residues. V was clipped by 1 base and J by 7 bases; unmatched bases: 10. CDR3 nucleotides: TGTGCCAGCAGCTTAGGCGGGGGAACCGGATCGAATGAGCAGTTCTTC. This sequence encodes CASSLGGGTGSNEQFF.

The chain links TRBV18 to TRBJ2-1, with D uncertain. Trimming took 3 bases from V and 12 from J, leaving 12 bases between them. This CDR3 has 12 residues. In germline, CDR1 is KGHSH, CDR2 LQKENI. The DNA of the CDR3 is TGTGCCAGCTCACCCCAACTTCTCGGGCAGTTCTTC. This codes for CASSPQLLGQFF.

The chain joins TRBV4-3 to TRBJ2-1, with 8 bases aligning to TRBD1. V was clipped by 3 bases and J by 0 bases; unmatched bases: 1. Per germline, CDR1 LGHNA and CDR2 YSLEER. The CDR3 totals 15 residues. The CDR3 sequence: CASSQTGDSYNEQFF. In DNA form, the CDR3 reads TGCGCCAGCAGCCAGACAGGGGACTCCTACAATGAGCAGTTCTTC.

The rearrangement uses TRBV4-1 and TRBJ2-5; 8 bases agree with TRBD1. The J call is in doubt because the DNA end fits TRBJ2-7 better. The CDR3 totals 13 residues. Per the germline V gene, CDR1 is MGHRA and CDR2 is YSYEKL. DNA of the CDR3: TGCGCCAGCAGCCACGACAGGGGTTACGAGCAGTACTTC. This sequence encodes CASSHDRGYEQYF.

The chain couples TRBV5-4 to TRBJ2-7; D gene unclear. The CDR3 consists of 12 residues. Germline assignment: CDR1 SGHNT and CDR2 YYREEE (reference sequence). The ends were cut back, 4 bases at V and 0 bases at J, with 5 bases in the middle. DNA of the CDR3: TGTGCCAGCAGCACCAGCTCCTACGAGCAGTACTTC. Its protein product is CASSTSSYEQYF.

V usage is TRBV11-2 and J usage is TRBJ2-1; 9 nucleotides line up with TRBD2. V dropped 6 bases and J dropped 2; count of bases not matched to a gene: 5. The CDR3 is 15 amino acids. The germline gives CDR1 SGHAT, CDR2 FQNNGV. CDR3 sequence reads: CASSSLAGTYNEQFF. Written as DNA, the CDR3 is TGTGCCAGCAGTAGTCTAGCGGGAACCTACAATGAGCAGTTCTTC.

This clone was picked up many times. The V and J genes are TRBV7-9 and TRBJ1-2; D gene uncertain. The CDR3 sequence is 13 residues long. Germline loops: CDR1 SEHNR, CDR2 FQNEAQ (reference sequence). Between the trimmed V and J ends, which lost 6 bases and 2 bases, there was a span of 10 bases. The CDR3 protein is CASRSGQNYGYTF. In DNA, the CDR3 is TGTGCCAGCAGGTCGGGTCAGAACTATGGCTACACCTTC.

This clone has just one count. V gene TRBV4-1 combines with J gene TRBJ1-5; D is ambiguous. The length of the CDR3 is 14 residues. Germline CDR1 is MGHRA and CDR2 is YSYEKL. Trimming took 3 bases from V and 8 from J, leaving 14 bases between them. The chain's CDR3 is CASSHREFEEPQHF. The DNA for the CDR3 is TGCGCCAGCAGCCATCGGGAGTTCGAAGAGCCCCAGCATTTT.

The rearrangement joins TRBV7-9 to TRBJ2-1, with TRBD2 matching over 15 bases. CDR1 is SEHNR and CDR2 is FQNEAQ in the germline V gene (reference sequence). The length of the CDR3 is 17 residues. V shed 5 bases, J shed 5 bases, and the junction held 7 bases outside the gene matches. The CDR3 DNA follows: TGTGCCAGCAGCCCCCGGACTAGCGGGGGGGCGGACAATGAGCAGTTCTTC. As protein: CASSPRTSGGADNEQFF.

V gene TRBV9 combines with J gene TRBJ2-6; D ambiguous. The CDR3 runs to 16 residues. Germline values: CDR1 SGDLS, CDR2 YYNGEE. Trimming removed 0 bases from V and 4 bases from J, with 11 bases in between. This CDR3 reads CASSVATGTGANVLTF. The CDR3 DNA follows: TGTGCCAGCAGCGTAGCTACGGGTACCGGGGCCAACGTCCTGACTTTC.

The CDR3 reads CASSLNGGHSGNTIYF. In DNA form, the CDR3 reads TGTGCCAGCAGCTTAAATGGGGGCCACTCTGGAAACACCATATATTTT. This rearrangement joins TRBV7-2 to TRBJ1-3; TRBD1 is a possible D gene (6 bases). V lost 2 bases and J 0 bases, leaving 11 bases between the germline ends. CDR3 length: 16 amino acids. Germline lookup yields CDR1 SGHTA and CDR2 FQGNSA.

CDR3 DNA: TGTGCCAGCAGGGGGGACAGGGCGGGCGTGACTGAAGCTTTCTTT. Translation gives CASRGDRAGVTEAFF. J is TRBJ1-1 and V is TRBV27; TRBD1 aligns across 9 bases. V was pared by 6 bases and J by 5 bases, with 10 bases of the junction left unmatched. The CDR3 has 15 residues. Germline CDR1 MNHEY, CDR2 SMNVEV (reference sequence).

The chain combines TRBV4-1 with TRBJ2-3; 7 nucleotides align to TRBD1. The CDR3 is 17 amino acids. The V gene's germline CDR1 is MGHRA and CDR2 YSYEKL. V dropped 4 bases and J dropped 3; count of bases not matched to a gene: 13. CDR3 in amino acids: CASSPTFTGVRTDTQYF. For the CDR3, the DNA is TGCGCCAGCAGCCCCACATTCACAGGGGTGCGGACAGATACGCAGTATTTT.

This chain connects TRBV5-4 to TRBJ1-1; D is unclear. CDR3 length: 14 amino acids. V lost 2 bases to trimming and J lost 8 bases, with 16 bases between them. Germline CDR1 SGHNT, CDR2 YYREEE (reference sequence). The CDR3 reads CASSFESTRGEAFF. The CDR3 nucleotides are TGTGCCAGCAGCTTCGAGTCAACCAGAGGGGAAGCTTTCTTT.

V and J are TRBV7-6 and TRBJ2-5, with TRBD1 matching over 9 bases. In germline, CDR1 is SGHVS, CDR2 FNYEAQ. J lost 5 bases, V lost 3 bases, and 10 bases had no gene match. This CDR3 is 16 amino acids long. CDR3 loop: CASSLPGTGLGETQYF. The DNA of the CDR3 is TGTGCCAGCAGCTTGCCGGGGACAGGGTTAGGGGAGACCCAGTACTTC. The full variable domain, rest sourced from reference TRBV7-6 and TRBJ2-5, is GAGVSQSPRYKVTKRGQDVALRCDPISGHVSLYWYRQALGQGPEFLTYFNYEAQQDKSGLPNDRFSAERPEGSISTLTIQRTEQRDSAMYRCASSLPGTGLGETQYFGPGTRLLVL.

The V call is TRBV30, the J call TRBJ2-7; no definite D call. The CDR3 loop spans 14 amino acids. Germline V gene data show CDR1 as GTSNPN and CDR2 as SVGIG (reference sequence). V was clipped by 0 bases and J by 0 bases, with 9 bases between them. CDR3: CAWSVWARSYEQYF. The CDR3 nucleotides are TGTGCCTGGAGTGTTTGGGCTCGCTCCTACGAGCAGTACTTC.

In this sample, this clone turned up many times. V is TRBV5-8 and J is TRBJ1-1; a possible D gene is TRBD1 (5 bases). The CDR3 extends over 17 amino acids. Germline values: CDR1 SGHTS, CDR2 YDEGEE. V was cut by 0 bases and J by 0 bases, with 15 bases left in between. DNA of the CDR3: TGTGCCAGCAGCTTGGTTCCTTACGGGGGAATGAACACTGAAGCTTTCTTT. It yields the protein CASSLVPYGGMNTEAFF.

This chain uses TRBV21-1 with TRBJ1-5; the table's D gene call, TRBD1, was not cross checked with the DNA. TRBV21-1 is shown as a pseudogene. The CDR3 sequence is 15 residues long. CDR3 loop: CASSRGRGSNQPQHF. The CDR3 DNA reads TGTGCCAGCAGCAGGGGCAGGGGGAGCAATCAGCCCCAGCATTTT.

In the case of this clone: A read error may account for a junction end that differs from germline. The rearrangement joins TRBV11-2 to TRBJ2-7, with D perhaps TRBD1 (5 bases). Germline CDR1 and CDR2: SGHAT and FQNNGV. The length of the CDR3 is 15 residues. The CDR3 region has the DNA TGTGCCAGCAGCTTAGCCTTGGGGCCGTTGTACGAGCAGTGCTTC. This codes for CASSLALGPLYEQCF. The full variable domain, completed using reference TRBV11-2 and TRBJ2-7, is EAGVAQSPRYKIIEKRQSVAFWCNPISGHATLYWYQQILGQGPKLLIQFQNNGVVDDSQLPKDRFSAERLKGVDSTLKIQPAKLEDSAVYLCASSLALGPLYEQCFGPGTRLTVT.

This sequence joins TRBV7-3 and TRBJ2-1; the D gene is possibly TRBD2 (6 bases). V lost 0 bases to trimming and J lost 7 bases, with 13 bases between them. Per germline, CDR1 SGHTA and CDR2 FQGTGA. The CDR3 totals 15 residues. The CDR3 DNA sequence: TGTGCCAGCAGCTTAACGGGGGGAGCCTGGAATGAGCAGTTCTTC. This sequence encodes CASSLTGGAWNEQFF.

V usage is TRBV6-1 and J usage is TRBJ1-2; 8 bases are shared with TRBD1. J was trimmed by 8 bases and V by 1 base; bases with no gene match: 6. The CDR3 is made up of 14 amino acids. The germline gives CDR1 MNHNS, CDR2 SASEGT. The CDR3 nucleotides read TGTGCCAGCAGTGAAGGGGGGACAGGTCGGGGCTACACCTTC. It translates to CASSEGGTGRGYTF.

V usage is TRBV4-1 and J usage is TRBJ1-2; 10 bases fit TRBD1. The germline gives CDR1 MGHRA, CDR2 YSYEKL. CDR3 length: 17 amino acids. V shed 2 bases, J shed 4 bases, and the junction held 10 bases outside the gene matches. CDR3 DNA sequence: TGCGCCAGCAGCCAAACTACTCCGGGACAGGGGTTCTATGGCTACACCTTC. Amino acid sequence: CASSQTTPGQGFYGYTF.

V and J are TRBV27 and TRBJ2-5; 10 positions match TRBD2. V trimming: 4 bases; J trimming: 5 bases; junction bases outside the gene matches: 7. Germline assignment: CDR1 MNHEY and CDR2 SMNVEV (reference sequence). This CDR3 spans 15 amino acids. The CDR3 region has the DNA TGTGCCAGCAGTTCTCTGGTAGCGGGAGGTGAGACCCAGTACTTC. It specifies CASSSLVAGGETQYF.